This TCR beta chain was observed in a study of T-cell reconstitution after alpha-beta-depleted transplantation in children. Using unique molecular identifiers, the investigators prepared the TCRbeta library. TCRdb re-analysed the PCR reads in MiXCR, keeping a single row per CDR3 protein. The sample has hundreds of thousands of distinct CDR3 sequences; about 12% are singletons. Germline V gene data show CDR1 as SGHVS and CDR2 as FQNEAQ. J gave up 4 bases and V 5 bases, and 11 bases lay outside the gene matches. The CDR3 spans 16 residues. This clonotype was counted many times. The V and J genes are TRBV7-8 and TRBJ2-1, with 7 bases lining up with TRBD2. The clonotype originates from a human donor who donated a stem cell graft to a child with acute lymphoblastic leukemia. The sequencing here drew on PBMCs from the stem cell graft donor, taken from the stem cell graft. The CDR3, as DNA: TGTGCCAGCAGCCGCACTACCCAGCGGGGATACAATGAGCAGTTCTTC. As protein: CASSRTTQRGYNEQFF.